This TCR beta chain was retrieved from a study of T cells in Graves' hyperthyroidism and ophthalmopathy. V lost 5 bases to trimming and J lost 1 base, with 15 bases between them. Germline V gene lookup returns CDR1 SGHAT and CDR2 FQNNGV. CDR3 length: 15 residues. RNA transcripts were the template for amplifying TCR beta CDR3 regions. When the TCR CDR3 underwent first-round RT-PCR, the HTBI primer set was used. TCRdb re-analysed the multiplex PCR reads in MiXCR, keeping a single row per CDR3 protein. The sample lists under 350,000 distinct CDR3 sequences, over 15% seen once, with under 55% in the top ten. This clonotype was seen more than once but under ten times. Absence of ophthalmopathy progression within 18 months defined stable Graves' hyperthyroidism. Hyperthyroidism, newly diagnosed and lasting under 2 months, affected patients aged 18 to 65. Thyroid ultrasound, orbital computed tomography, clinical symptoms, and serum thyroxine and TRAb underpinned diagnoses. Out of approximately 10 ml of fresh peripheral blood came the PBMCs.

The source material was blood. The source of this sequence is a woman aged 45-65 years with Graves' hyperthyroidism. V is TRBV11-2 and J is TRBJ2-7; weak D call: TRBD1 (6 bases). Here the CDR3 DNA reads TGTGCCAGCAGCCGACTTCCGGACAGATCCTACGAGCAGTACGTC. Its translation is CASSRLPDRSYEQYV.